This note documents a single T cell receptor beta chain sequence. The junction and the germline gene differ at one end; a read error may be behind it. As originally analysed: Estimation of nucleated cell counts was performed using reference gene primer amplification. Measured with immunoSEQ multiplex PCR; TCRdb has only the in-frame clones, and not every one. D and trimming were read from the DNA, whereas the V and J calls and clone size are those reported in that table. The sample has roughly 250,000 clones; about 85% are singletons. The sample belongs to a study of blood T cell repertoires in COVID-19. Across the study: Acute and convalescent COVID-19 samples came from the United States, Italy and Spain.

Looked up from germline, CDR1 is MNHNS and CDR2 is SASEGT. The CDR3 is made up of 15 amino acids. The receptor was derived from a man between 60 and 75 years old who had recovered from COVID-19. The V gene is TRBV6-1, the J gene TRBJ1-1; D may be TRBD1 (5 bases). The sample consisted of peripheral blood. CDR3 bases: TGTGCCAGCAGCCGTCCTTTCAACTTGGACACCGAAGCTTTCTTT. Residues: CASSRPFNLDTEAFF.